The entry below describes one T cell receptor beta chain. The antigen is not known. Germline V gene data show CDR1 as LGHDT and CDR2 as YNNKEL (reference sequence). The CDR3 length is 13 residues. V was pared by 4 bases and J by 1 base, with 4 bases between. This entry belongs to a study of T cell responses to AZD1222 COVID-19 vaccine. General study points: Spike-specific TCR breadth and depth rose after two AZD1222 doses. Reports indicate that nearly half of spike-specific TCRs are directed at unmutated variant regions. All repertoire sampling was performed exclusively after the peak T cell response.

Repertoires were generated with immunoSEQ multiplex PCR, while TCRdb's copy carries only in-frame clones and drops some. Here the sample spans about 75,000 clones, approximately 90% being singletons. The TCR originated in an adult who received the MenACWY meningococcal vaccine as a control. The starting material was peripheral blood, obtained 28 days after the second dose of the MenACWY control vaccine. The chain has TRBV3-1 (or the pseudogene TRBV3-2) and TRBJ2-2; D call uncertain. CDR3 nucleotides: TGTGCCAGCAGCCGATGGAACACCGGGGAGCTGTTTTTT. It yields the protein CASSRWNTGELFF.